The 3 T cell receptor beta chains presented below share a single source sample, sequenced in a study of immune heterogeneity within non-small cell lung tumors. CDR3 of TCR beta was amplified by multiplex PCR that used 32 V and 13 J primers. TCRdb passed the multiplex PCR reads through MiXCR, listing each CDR3 protein once. The table lists some 10,000 distinct CDR3 sequences, roughly 26% of them singletons. Genomic DNA from bulk tumor acted as the template, and about 550 ng was loaded per sample. During surgery, several far-apart biopsies were obtained from every primary tumor. With untreated, newly diagnosed non-small cell lung cancer, the patients went on to undergo curative surgery. The sequencing input was lung tumor tissue. These receptor sequences come from a man aged 45 to 65 with non-small cell lung cancer.

This clonotype appeared a few times. The V and J genes are TRBV28 and TRBJ1-1; possible D gene TRBD1, 5 bases. Looked up from germline, CDR1 is MDHEN and CDR2 is SYDVKM. Trimming cost V 3 bases and J 7 bases, with 9 bases left between them. CDR3 length equals 12 residues. CDR3 DNA: TGTGCCAGCAGTTTTGGGGGGGGTGAAGCTTTCTTT. It specifies CASSFGGGEAFF.

Details on this clonotype: A much larger clonotype is one base distant, so this may be a read error. The chain carries TRBV6-1 and TRBJ2-7; the D gene is possibly TRBD2 (6 bases). The CDR3 loop spans 14 amino acids. Germline values: CDR1 MNHNS, CDR2 SASEGT. The CDR3, as DNA: TGTGCCAGCAGGGGCCTAGCGCCCATCTACAAGCAGTACTTC. Translated: CASRGLAPIYKQYF.

This clonotype was observed a handful of times. This chain links TRBV9 with TRBJ1-4, with 8 bases fitting TRBD1. This CDR3 comprises 14 residues. Germline CDR1 is SGDLS and CDR2 is YYNGEE. V shed 4 bases and J 8 bases; nucleotides not matched to a gene: 7. The CDR3 bases are TGTGCCAGCAGCCTTGGACAGGGAGCGGAAAAACTGTTTTTT. This sequence encodes CASSLGQGAEKLFF.